A selection of T cell receptor beta chains follows, all from one sample in a study of blood T cell repertoires in COVID-19. Assay: immunoSEQ multiplex PCR; the TCRdb copy retains only in-frame clones and omits some. Here the sample spans fewer than 300,000 clones, 65% to 90% being singletons. The sample taken for sequencing was peripheral blood. The receptors here all came from a human donor in a cohort sampled during active COVID-19. Each CDR3 is given with its conserved first and last residue. A D gene is named only where the DNA matches it firmly.

V gene	D gene	J gene	CDR3 protein	CDR3 DNA
TRBV5-1	-	TRBJ2-3	CASSRLASDTQYF	TGCGCCAGCAGCCGGCTAGCGTCAGATACGCAGTATTTT
TRBV14	-	TRBJ2-1	CASSQDTYNEQFF	TGTGCCAGCAGCCAAGATACCTACAATGAGCAGTTCTTC
TRBV10-3	-	TRBJ1-6	CAISESAGASRSPLHF	TGTGCCATCAGTGAAAGCGCAGGGGCGAGTCGTTCACCCCTCCACTTT
TRBV4-3	-	TRBJ1-1	CASSQEPGQWTEAFF	TGCGCCAGCAGCCAAGAACCAGGGCAGTGGACTGAAGCTTTCTTT
TRBV5-1	-	TRBJ2-2	CASSLGGIGTGELFF	TGCGCCAGCAGCTTGGGGGGCATCGGCACCGGGGAGCTGTTTTTT
TRBV6-5	-	TRBJ2-1	CASSYSGLGTYNEQFF	TGTGCCAGCAGTTACTCAGGACTGGGAACCTACAATGAGCAGTTCTTC
TRBV7-2	-	TRBJ2-5	CASSLVQGGEETQYF	TGTGCCAGCAGCTTAGTACAGGGAGGGGAAGAGACCCAGTACTTC
TRBV19	-	TRBJ1-2	CASSRSSGGPYGYTF	TGTGCCAGTAGTCGATCCTCCGGGGGTCCCTATGGCTACACCTTC
TRBV18	-	TRBJ1-1	CASSPSPGGQGAEAFF	TGTGCCAGCTCACCTTCGCCCGGGGGGCAAGGGGCTGAAGCTTTCTTT
TRBV18	-	TRBJ2-7	CASSPGLYEQYF	TGTGCCAGCTCACCGGGGCTCTACGAGCAGTACTTC
TRBV3-1/TRBV3-2	-	TRBJ1-3	CASSGGRGSGNTIYF	TGTGCCAGCAGCGGGGGCCGCGGCTCTGGAAACACCATATATTTT